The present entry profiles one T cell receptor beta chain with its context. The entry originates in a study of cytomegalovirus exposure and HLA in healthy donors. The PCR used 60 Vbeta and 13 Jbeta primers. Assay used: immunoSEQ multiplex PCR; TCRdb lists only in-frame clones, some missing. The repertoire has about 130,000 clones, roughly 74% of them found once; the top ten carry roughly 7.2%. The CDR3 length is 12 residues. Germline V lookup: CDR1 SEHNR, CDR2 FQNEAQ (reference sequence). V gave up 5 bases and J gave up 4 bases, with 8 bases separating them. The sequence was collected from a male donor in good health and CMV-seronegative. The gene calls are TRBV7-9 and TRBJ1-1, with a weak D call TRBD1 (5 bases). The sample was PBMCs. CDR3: CASSLRVTEAFF. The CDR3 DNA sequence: TGTGCCAGCAGCCTCAGGGTCACTGAAGCTTTCTTT. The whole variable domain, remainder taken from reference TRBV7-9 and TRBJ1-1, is DTGVSQNPRHKITKRGQNVTFRCDPISEHNRLYWYRQTLGQGPEFLTYFQNEAQLEKSRLLSDRFSAERPKGSFSTLEIQRTEQGDSAMYLCASSLRVTEAFFGQGTRLTVV.